The 6 T cell receptor beta chains reported below all come from one sample, sequenced in a study of shared clonotypes between healthy human individuals. TCRdb's copy holds only in-frame clones and misses some; the assay was immunoSEQ multiplex PCR. The sample holds 600,000 to 800,000 clones, 72% seen once. Sequencing used memory CD4+ T cells sorted from blood. The subset: CD45RA-negative fraction. The origin of the receptors is a woman aged 25 to 39 in good health.

The V and J genes are TRBV4-1 and TRBJ1-4, with TRBD1 identical over 9 bases. Germline V lookup: CDR1 MGHRA, CDR2 YSYEKL. V dropped 7 bases and J dropped 8; count of bases not matched to a gene: 8. The CDR3 consists of 14 residues. CDR3 sequence: CASMKQGAVEKLFF. CDR3 DNA sequence: TGCGCCAGCATGAAACAGGGGGCCGTCGAAAAACTGTTTTTT.

This rearrangement joins TRBV27 to TRBJ2-7; D is undetermined. V was clipped by 2 bases and J by 6 bases, with 11 bases between them. The germline gives CDR1 MNHEY, CDR2 SMNVEV (reference sequence). The CDR3 runs to 13 residues. CDR3 residues: CASSLVRRSEQYF. In DNA, the CDR3 is TGTGCCAGCAGTTTAGTTCGGAGATCCGAGCAGTACTTC.

This chain uses TRBV6-1 with TRBJ2-2; D ambiguous. The CDR3 loop spans 13 amino acids. Trimming stripped 5 bases from V and 3 bases from J, with 7 bases between. The germline V gene encodes CDR1 MNHNS and CDR2 SASEGT. CDR3: CASSRVYTGELFF. In DNA, the CDR3 is TGTGCCAGCAGTAGGGTGTACACCGGGGAGCTGTTTTTT.

The rearrangement joins TRBV6-1 to TRBJ2-1; 12 nucleotides match TRBD1. Trimming took 4 bases from V and 0 from J; bases not matched to a gene: 7. Per the germline V gene, CDR1 is MNHNS and CDR2 is SASEGT. This CDR3 has 18 amino acids. The CDR3 bases are TGTGCCAGCAGTGGGCCCGGGACAGGGGGCGCCTCCTACAATGAGCAGTTCTTC. It translates to CASSGPGTGGASYNEQFF.

This clone occurred once. This chain links TRBV9 with TRBJ2-2; possibly TRBD1 for D (6 bases). Trimming removed 0 bases from V and 5 bases from J, with 14 bases in between. The CDR3 runs to 16 residues. Germline V gene data show CDR1 as SGDLS and CDR2 as YYNGEE. The CDR3 DNA follows: TGTGCCAGCAGCGTAGGTGTAGGGGGAGTAACCGGGGAGCTGTTTTTT. Encoded protein: CASSVGVGGVTGELFF.

The rearrangement links TRBV30 to TRBJ1-4, with no clear D. V lost 7 bases and J 8 bases, leaving 8 bases between the germline ends. The CDR3 contains 10 residues. The germline CDR1 and CDR2 sequences are GTSNPN and SVGIG (reference sequence). CDR3 DNA sequence: TGTGCCTTAGGATACGAAAAACTGTTTTTT. Residues: CALGYEKLFF.